Listed below are T cell receptor beta chains from one sample, sequenced in a study of control samples from healthy donors and cancer patients. Assay used: immunoSEQ multiplex PCR; TCRdb lists only in-frame clones, some missing. The table has about 44,000 clones, about 89% seen once. Sequencing was carried out using PBMCs. These receptor sequences come from a woman aged 55-69 years with lung cancer. Both conserved end residues are part of each CDR3. D genes are given only for firm matches. The size entry is marked missing in some rows and otherwise reads once, few, many or a size class.

D gene | CDR3 length | clone size | J gene | V gene | CDR3 protein | CDR3 DNA
NA | 13 | once | TRBJ2-1 | TRBV14 | CASSQLGNNEQFF | TGTGCCAGCAGCCAACTAGGAAACAATGAGCAGTTCTTC
NA | 13 | once | TRBJ2-2 | TRBV18 | CASSQGSAGELFF | TGTGCCAGCTCACAGGGTAGCGCCGGGGAGCTGTTTTTT
NA | 15 | NA | TRBJ1-3 | TRBV28 | CASSDTQGSRNTIYF | TGTGCCAGCAGCGATACCCAGGGGTCCCGGAACACCATATATTTT
NA | 11 | NA | TRBJ2-7 | TRBV24-1 | CATSDFREQYF | TGTGCCACCAGTGATTTCCGGGAGCAGTACTTC
NA | 13 | NA | TRBJ1-1 | TRBV19 | CASGRAGNTEAFF | TGTGCCAGTGGCAGGGCCGGTAACACTGAAGCTTTCTTT
TRBD2 | 18 | NA | TRBJ2-1 | TRBV9 | CASSVDSGTRGTLNEQFF | TGTGCCAGCAGCGTAGATTCGGGGACTAGAGGGACGCTTAATGAGCAGTTCTTC
TRBD1 | 12 | NA | TRBJ2-1 | TRBV30 | CAWGDSYNEQFF | TGTGCCTGGGGGGACAGCTACAATGAGCAGTTCTTC
TRBD2 | 15 | NA | TRBJ2-7 | TRBV3-1/TRBV3-2 | CASSQVAGGPKEQYF | TGTGCCAGCAGCCAAGTGGCGGGAGGGCCTAAAGAGCAGTACTTC
NA | 14 | NA | TRBJ1-1 | TRBV18 | CASSREEVNTEAFF | TGTGCCAGCTCGAGGGAGGAGGTGAACACTGAAGCTTTCTTT
TRBD2 | 16 | NA | TRBJ2-3 | TRBV5-4 | CASSLSLGGITDTQYF | TGTGCCAGCAGCTTATCTTTGGGGGGGATCACAGATACGCAGTATTTT
NA | 11 | NA | TRBJ2-7 | TRBV20-1 | CSAGYNYEQYF | TGCAGTGCTGGATATAATTACGAGCAGTACTTC
NA | 14 | once | TRBJ2-7 | TRBV11-2 | CASSPTGVTYEQYF | TGTGCCAGCAGCCCCACAGGAGTTACCTACGAGCAGTACTTC
NA | 17 | NA | TRBJ2-2 | TRBV7-3 | CASSLIGRGLNTGELFF | TGTGCCAGCAGCTTAATTGGTAGGGGATTGAACACCGGGGAGCTGTTTTTT
NA | 12 | NA | TRBJ2-1 | TRBV12-5 | CASGLDQKVPFF | TGTGCTAGTGGTTTGGACCAAAAGGTTCCGTTCTTC
TRBD1 | 15 | NA | TRBJ2-1 | TRBV6-2/TRBV6-3 | CASSPLRQGASEQFF | TGTGCCAGCAGCCCCTTAAGACAGGGGGCAAGTGAGCAGTTCTTC
TRBD1 | 12 | NA | TRBJ1-2 | TRBV29-1 | CSAGQGVNGYTF | TGCAGCGCCGGGCAGGGGGTAAATGGCTACACCTTC
NA | 15 | NA | TRBJ1-3 | TRBV18 | CASSQGTEPGNTIYF | TGTGCCAGCTCACAGGGGACCGAGCCTGGAAACACCATATATTTT
TRBD1 | 14 | once | TRBJ1-1 | TRBV2 | CASRDRGLNTEAFF | TGTGCCAGCAGGGACAGGGGGCTGAACACTGAAGCTTTCTTT
NA | 15 | NA | TRBJ2-7 | TRBV3-1/TRBV3-2 | CASSQDTGGIYEQYF | TGTGCCAGCAGCCAAGATACGGGCGGGATCTACGAGCAGTACTTC
NA | 14 | NA | TRBJ1-1 | TRBV7-3 | CASSPRGMNTEAFF | TGTGCCAGCAGCCCCAGGGGTATGAACACTGAAGCTTTCTTT
NA | 13 | once | TRBJ2-3 | TRBV29-1 | CSVEHGSTDTQYF | TGCAGCGTTGAACACGGGAGCACAGATACGCAGTATTTT
NA | 14 | NA | TRBJ1-2 | TRBV7-9 | CASSLKGLNYGYTF | TGTGCCAGCAGCTTAAAGGGACTTAACTATGGCTACACCTTC
NA | 19 | NA | TRBJ1-4 | TRBV11-2 | CASSPVAGAEEFVNEKLFF | TGTGCCAGCAGCCCCGTGGCTGGGGCGGAAGAATTCGTAAATGAAAAACTGTTTTTT
TRBD1 | 14 | NA | TRBJ2-7 | TRBV29-1 | CSVETGTGVYEQYF | TGCAGCGTTGAAACCGGGACAGGGGTTTACGAGCAGTACTTC
NA | 14 | NA | TRBJ2-7 | TRBV27 | CASSWGRGAYEQYF | TGTGCCAGTAGTTGGGGTAGAGGAGCCTACGAGCAGTACTTC
TRBD1 | 15 | NA | TRBJ1-3 | TRBV9 | CASSGTGVEGNTIYF | TGTGCCAGCAGTGGGACAGGGGTTGAGGGGAACACCATATATTTT
TRBD1 | 18 | NA | TRBJ1-2 | TRBV15 | CATSGNRQGSEANYGYTF | TGTGCCACCAGCGGGAATAGACAGGGATCCGAAGCTAACTATGGCTACACCTTC
NA | 16 | NA | TRBJ2-2 | TRBV3-1/TRBV3-2 | CASSQDLAGASGELFF | TGTGCCAGCAGCCAAGATCTGGCAGGGGCCTCCGGGGAGCTGTTTTTT
NA | 14 | NA | TRBJ2-1 | TRBV7-9 | CASISRDLANEQFF | TGTGCCAGCATCTCTCGGGATCTGGCCAATGAGCAGTTCTTC
TRBD2 | 17 | NA | TRBJ2-7 | TRBV7-6 | CASSLDSGLAGDYEQYF | TGTGCCAGCAGCTTAGACAGTGGACTAGCGGGGGACTACGAGCAGTACTTC
NA | 14 | NA | TRBJ1-2 | TRBV19 | CASSIDPLSGGYTF | TGTGCCAGTAGTATAGATCCCCTATCAGGGGGCTACACCTTC
TRBD2 | 13 | NA | TRBJ2-7 | TRBV7-3 | CASSLDREDEQYF | TGTGCCAGCAGCTTAGACCGGGAGGACGAGCAGTACTTC
NA | 15 | NA | TRBJ2-3 | TRBV3-1/TRBV3-2 | CASSQVYGSADTQYF | TGTGCCAGCAGCCAAGTCTACGGGAGCGCAGATACGCAGTATTTT
NA | 16 | NA | TRBJ2-7 | TRBV4-1 | CASSQAGDYATYEQYF | TGCGCCAGCAGCCAAGCAGGGGACTACGCAACCTACGAGCAGTACTTC
NA | 15 | NA | TRBJ1-1 | TRBV9 | CASSVEANMNTEAFF | TGTGCCAGCAGCGTAGAGGCTAACATGAACACTGAAGCTTTCTTT
NA | 15 | NA | TRBJ1-1 | TRBV9 | CASSVEPGRSTEAFF | TGTGCCAGCAGCGTAGAGCCAGGGAGGTCCACTGAAGCTTTCTTT
TRBD1 | 14 | few | TRBJ1-2 | TRBV5-1 | CASSTGASNYGYTF | TGCGCCAGCAGCACAGGGGCCAGTAACTATGGCTACACCTTC